The 20 T cell receptor beta chains presented below share a single source sample, sequenced in a study of blood T cell repertoires in COVID-19. Clones were read by immunoSEQ multiplex PCR, and TCRdb kept only the in-frame ones, dropping some. The sample has about 170,000 clones, 60% to 85% seen once. The sequenced sample was peripheral blood. All receptors come from a man aged 55 to 70 with acute or convalescent COVID-19.

The V gene is TRBV25-1, the J gene TRBJ1-1; 9 nucleotides align to TRBD1. CDR3 length: 18 residues. V lost 5 bases to trimming and J lost 11 bases; unmatched junction nucleotides: 24. Germline values: CDR1 MGHDK, CDR2 SYGVNS. The CDR3 DNA sequence: TGTGCCAGCAGTTCCACATCCCAAGGACAGGGGCTCATGGGGGGGGCTTTCTTT. It codes for CASSSTSQGQGLMGGAFF.

The V and J genes are TRBV30 and TRBJ1-2; D gene ambiguous. The CDR3 has 11 amino acids. Germline-derived CDR1 and CDR2 are GTSNPN and SVGIG (reference sequence). V lost 2 bases and J 3 bases, leaving 4 bases between the germline ends. The CDR3 DNA reads TGTGCCTGGAGTCGCGACTATGGCTACACCTTC. Protein: CAWSRDYGYTF.

V usage is TRBV4-3 and J usage is TRBJ2-7; 9 positions match TRBD1. The CDR3 is made up of 16 amino acids. The trim removed 1 base at V and 5 bases at J, leaving 9 bases unmatched. Germline CDR1 reads LGHNA; CDR2 reads YSLEER. Written as DNA, the CDR3 is TGCGCCAGCAGCCAAGTGGCCGGGACAGGGAGGCACGAGCAGTACTTC. Translated: CASSQVAGTGRHEQYF.

The rearrangement links TRBV6-2 or TRBV6-3 to TRBJ1-5; 7 bases map to TRBD1. CDR1 and CDR2 from the germline V gene are MNHEY and SVGEGT. Unmatched junction bases numbered 6, after V lost 3 bases and J lost 7 bases. CDR3 length: 14 amino acids. In DNA, the CDR3 is TGTGCCAGCAGTTATCGAGGGGGCGGCCAGCCCCAGCATTTT. Its translation is CASSYRGGGQPQHF.

The chain recombines TRBV4-1 with TRBJ1-3; 9 bases are shared with TRBD1. The germline CDR1 and CDR2 sequences are MGHRA and YSYEKL. The CDR3 consists of 14 residues. The ends lost 1 base at V and 7 bases at J; junction bases unmatched: 2. The CDR3 protein is CASSQAGTGNTIYF. CDR3 nucleotides: TGCGCCAGCAGCCAAGCGGGGACAGGGAACACCATATATTTT.

This clone has a single count. The chain combines TRBV2 with TRBJ2-5; TRBD1 might be the D (6 bases). This CDR3 is 14 amino acids long. Germline lookup yields CDR1 SNHLY and CDR2 FYNNEI. V was shortened by 6 bases and J by 5 bases, with 16 bases between the two germline ends. For the CDR3, the DNA is TGTGCCAGCAGGAAACAGGGAAACGGGGAGACCCAGTACTTC. It encodes CASRKQGNGETQYF.

This clone has a handful of counts. The genes are TRBV7-9 and TRBJ2-2; possible D gene TRBD1, 6 bases. CDR1 is SEHNR, CDR2 FQNEAQ, per germline (reference sequence). Trimming cost V 5 bases and J 9 bases, with 10 bases left between them. This CDR3 has 12 residues. The CDR3, as DNA: TGTGCCAGCAGCATACAGGGCTGGGAGCTGTTTTTT. Translating gives CASSIQGWELFF.

With respect to this clone: Possible read error: a much larger clone is one base away. The rearrangement links TRBV19 to TRBJ1-1; TRBD1 matches at 10 bases. Per germline, CDR1 LNHDA and CDR2 SQIVND (reference sequence). The CDR3 is 13 amino acids. V trimming: 10 bases; J trimming: 1 base; junction bases outside the gene matches: 3. As DNA, the CDR3 is TGTGCCACCTGGGACAGGGGGAACACTGAAGCTTTCTTT. Its protein is CATWDRGNTEAFF.

The V call is TRBV3-1 (or the pseudogene TRBV3-2), the J call TRBJ1-2; 7 nucleotides align to TRBD1. The CDR3 length is 16 residues. The germline CDR1 and CDR2 sequences are LGHDT and YNNKEL (reference sequence). V lost 4 bases, J lost 5 bases, and 13 bases stayed unmatched. The DNA of the CDR3 is TGTGCCAGCAGCCCAGTTGGGACAGCCAGGGGATATGGCTACACCTTC. This translates into CASSPVGTARGYGYTF.

The chain carries TRBV2 and TRBJ2-1; 7 bases are shared with TRBD2. The CDR3 totals 16 residues. Trimming at V came to 0 bases and at J to 3 bases, leaving 5 bases not matched to a gene. Per germline, CDR1 SNHLY and CDR2 FYNNEI. In nucleotides, the CDR3 is TGTGCCAGCAGTGAAGCACATAGCGGGCGCTACAATGAGCAGTTCTTC. It specifies CASSEAHSGRYNEQFF.

The chain carries TRBV7-3 and TRBJ2-3, with 12 nucleotides matching TRBD2. The CDR3 runs 16 residues. The V gene end was trimmed by 4 bases and the J gene end by 5 bases; junction bases not matched to a gene: 7. The germline gives CDR1 SGHTA, CDR2 FQGTGA. For the CDR3, the DNA is TGTGCCAGCAGCTCGGAGACTAGCGGGAGATTAGATACGCAGTATTTT. Translating it yields CASSSETSGRLDTQYF.

This rearrangement joins TRBV9 to TRBJ1-4; 7 bases agree with TRBD1. The CDR3 is 14 residues long. V trimming: 3 bases; J trimming: 8 bases; junction bases outside the gene matches: 7. The germline gives CDR1 SGDLS, CDR2 YYNGEE. The CDR3 DNA reads as TGTGCCAGCAGCGCCCGACAGGGAGACGAAAAACTGTTTTTT. Its protein is CASSARQGDEKLFF.

The chain combines TRBV20-1 with TRBJ1-2, with D tentatively TRBD1 (6 bases). The germline V and J ends were trimmed by 5 bases and 9 bases, with 13 bases remaining between them. CDR1 and CDR2 from the germline V gene are DFQATT and SNEGSKA (reference sequence). The CDR3 extends over 11 amino acids. CDR3 nucleotides: TGCAGTGCTTGGACAGACATGCGCTACACCTTC. It encodes CSAWTDMRYTF.

This chain joins TRBV4-1 and TRBJ1-5; 7 nucleotides match TRBD1. The CDR3 sequence is 17 residues long. J lost 3 bases, V lost 1 base, and 9 bases had no gene match. CDR1 and CDR2 from the germline V gene are MGHRA and YSYEKL. The CDR3 bases are TGCGCCAGCAGCCAAGGATTAGGGACAGACTTCAATCAGCCCCAGCATTTT. Encoded protein: CASSQGLGTDFNQPQHF.

V gene TRBV14 combines with J gene TRBJ2-3; 9 bases are shared with TRBD1. V gave up 0 bases and J gave up 8 bases; unmatched junction bases: 3. CDR3 length: 14 residues. Germline values: CDR1 SGHDN, CDR2 FVKESK. The CDR3 sequence: CASSQEGTGRTQYF. CDR3 DNA: TGTGCCAGCAGCCAAGAAGGGACAGGGCGTACGCAGTATTTT.

The gene calls are TRBV6-5 and TRBJ1-1; D is uncertain. CDR1 and CDR2 (germline): MNHEY, SVGAGI. The CDR3 is made up of 14 amino acids. The germline V and J ends were trimmed by 6 bases and 1 base, with 12 bases remaining between them. CDR3 region: CASRTEAWNTEAFF. CDR3 DNA sequence: TGTGCCAGCAGGACGGAGGCGTGGAACACTGAAGCTTTCTTT.

The rearrangement links TRBV2 to TRBJ2-1; possibly TRBD2 for D (5 bases). The germline gives CDR1 SNHLY, CDR2 FYNNEI. The length of the CDR3 is 11 residues. Trimming pared 1 base from V and 10 bases from J, leaving 5 bases between. The CDR3 loop reads CASSEGGEQFF. The CDR3 DNA reads as TGTGCCAGCAGTGAAGGCGGGGAGCAGTTCTTC.

The chain combines TRBV5-4 with TRBJ1-4, with D possibly TRBD1 on 6 matching bases. Germline CDR1 SGHNT, CDR2 YYREEE (reference sequence). The CDR3 runs to 13 residues. Trimming left V 5 bases short and J 8 bases short, with 13 bases between. CDR3: CASRRQEDEKLFF. CDR3 nucleotides: TGTGCCAGCAGAAGACAGGAAGACGAAAAACTGTTTTTT.

This chain joins TRBV6-1 and TRBJ2-2; 7 bases fit TRBD1. There are 16 residues in the CDR3. CDR1 is MNHNS, CDR2 SASEGT, per germline. V shed 4 bases and J 2 bases; nucleotides not matched to a gene: 7. The CDR3 loop is CASSGRTGLNTGELFF. In DNA, the CDR3 is TGTGCCAGCAGTGGCAGGACAGGCCTAAACACCGGGGAGCTGTTTTTT.

The V and J genes are TRBV19 and TRBJ1-5; 8 bases are shared with TRBD1. The V gene end was trimmed by 5 bases and the J gene end by 7 bases; junction bases not matched to a gene: 13. The CDR3 runs to 16 residues. Germline CDR1 LNHDA, CDR2 SQIVND (reference sequence). CDR3 DNA: TGTGCCAGTAGTCCCTCCGGACAGGGCCTAGGGCAGCCCCAGCATTTT. This sequence encodes CASSPSGQGLGQPQHF.